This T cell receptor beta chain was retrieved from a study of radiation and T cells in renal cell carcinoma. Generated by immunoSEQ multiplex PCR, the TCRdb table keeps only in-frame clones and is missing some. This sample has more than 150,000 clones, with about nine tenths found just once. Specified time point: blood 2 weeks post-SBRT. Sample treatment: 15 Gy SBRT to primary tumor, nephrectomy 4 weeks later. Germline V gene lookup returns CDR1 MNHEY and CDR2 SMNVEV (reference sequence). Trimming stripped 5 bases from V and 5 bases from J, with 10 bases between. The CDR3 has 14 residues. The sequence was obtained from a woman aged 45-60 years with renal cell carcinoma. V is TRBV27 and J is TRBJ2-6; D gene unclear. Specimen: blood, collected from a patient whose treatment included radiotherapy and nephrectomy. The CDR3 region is CASSGERWANVLTF. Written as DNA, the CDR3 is TGTGCCAGCAGTGGAGAGAGATGGGCCAACGTCCTGACTTTC.